Following are 29 T cell receptor beta chains from one sample sequenced in a study of shared clonotypes between healthy human individuals. The assay was immunoSEQ multiplex PCR, and TCRdb's table has in-frame clones only and misses some. The table records roughly 1,100,000 clones, around 76% of them present only once. The sequenced material came from memory CD4+ T cells sorted from blood. Regarding subset: CD45RA-negative fraction. The receptors here all came from a man aged 18 to 30 in good health.

J is TRBJ1-6 and V is TRBV2; unclear D gene. Looked up from germline, CDR1 is SNHLY and CDR2 is FYNNEI. Trimming pared 8 bases from V and 0 bases from J, leaving 14 bases between. This CDR3 is built from 16 residues. CDR3 residues: CASEETPSSYNSPLHF. The DNA for the CDR3 is TGTGCCAGCGAGGAGACCCCCAGCTCCTATAATTCACCCCTCCACTTT. Complete variable domain (other parts from reference TRBV2 and TRBJ1-6): EPEVTQTPSHQVTQMGQEVILRCVPISNHLYFYWYRQILGQKVEFLVSFYNNEISEKSEIFDDQFSVERPDGSNFTLKIRSTKLEDSAMYFCASEETPSSYNSPLHFGNGTRLTVT.

This chain connects TRBV5-1 to TRBJ2-1; the D gene is possibly TRBD2 (5 bases). Germline lookup yields CDR1 SGHRS and CDR2 YFSETQ. The CDR3 covers 15 residues. V lost 1 base, J lost 5 bases, and 13 bases lay in between. The chain's CDR3 is CASSLNGNVNNEQFF. In DNA form, the CDR3 reads TGCGCCAGCAGCTTGAACGGGAACGTGAACAATGAGCAGTTCTTC.

This clone is a singleton in its sample. V gene TRBV4-1 combines with J gene TRBJ1-3, with 7 bases fitting TRBD1. The V segment lost 3 bases and the J segment 2 bases; nucleotides outside the gene matches: 10. The V gene's germline CDR1 is MGHRA and CDR2 YSYEKL. The CDR3 is made up of 17 amino acids. CDR3 DNA sequence: TGCGCCAGCAGCCAGGATCTTGGACAGGTTGCTGGAAACACCATATATTTT. This sequence encodes CASSQDLGQVAGNTIYF.

CDR3 region: CASSFIRGRYTGELFF. CDR3 nucleotide sequence: TGTGCCAGCAGCTTTATACGGGGGAGATACACCGGGGAGCTGTTTTTT. This chain links TRBV11-2 with TRBJ2-2, with D perhaps matching TRBD2 (6 bases). The V gene lost 3 bases and the J gene lost 3 bases, with 14 bases spanning the gap. This CDR3 has 16 residues. CDR1 and CDR2 (germline): SGHAT, FQNNGV.

This rearrangement joins TRBV30 to TRBJ2-3; D is ambiguous. This CDR3 is 12 amino acids long. Trimming removed 1 base from V and 15 bases from J, with 17 bases in between. CDR1 GTSNPN and CDR2 SVGIG come from the germline V gene (reference sequence). CDR3 region: CAWSAEALSAYF. For the CDR3, the DNA is TGTGCCTGGAGTGCAGAAGCCCTCTCCGCTTATTTT.

The chain combines TRBV2 with TRBJ2-7, with a possible D match to TRBD1 (6 bases). The length of the CDR3 is 14 residues. V lost 6 bases, J lost 6 bases, and 18 bases lay in between. Germline V gene lookup returns CDR1 SNHLY and CDR2 FYNNEI. The CDR3 is CASREDRGTGEQYF. DNA of the CDR3: TGTGCCAGCAGGGAGGACAGAGGTACCGGCGAGCAGTACTTC.

This clone was found a few times. For the CDR3, the DNA is TGTGCCAGCAGCTTAGCGGCGGCCACAGATACGCAGTATTTT. Translating it yields CASSLAAATDTQYF. The chain has TRBV11-3 and TRBJ2-3, with D unresolved. V was pared by 1 base and J by 2 bases, with 7 bases between. Germline CDR1 and CDR2: SGHNT and YENEEA. The CDR3 consists of 14 residues. Full variable domain (remainder filled in from reference TRBV11-3 and TRBJ2-3): EAGVVQSPRYKIIEKKQPVAFWCNPISGHNTLYWYLQNLGQGPELLIRYENEEAVDDSQLPKDRFSAERLKGVDSTLKIQPAELGDSAVYLCASSLAAATDTQYFGPGTRLTVL.

This rearrangement joins TRBV18 to TRBJ1-4; D gene uncertain. The ends were cut back, 3 bases at V and 0 bases at J, with 8 bases in the middle. CDR1 is KGHSH, CDR2 LQKENI, per germline. The length of the CDR3 is 15 residues. The DNA for the CDR3 is TGTGCCAGCTCACCGCTAGTTGCAACTAATGAAAAACTGTTTTTT. It translates to CASSPLVATNEKLFF.

V usage is TRBV5-6 and J usage is TRBJ2-3; possibly TRBD2 for D (6 bases). CDR3 length equals 14 residues. Germline lookup yields CDR1 SGHDT and CDR2 YYEEEE. V lost 3 bases, J lost 5 bases, and 13 bases lay in between. The CDR3 here is CASSWGVALDTQYF. DNA for the CDR3: TGTGCCAGCAGCTGGGGGGTTGCCCTAGATACGCAGTATTTT.

The rearrangement uses TRBV11-1 and TRBJ2-5; weak D call: TRBD1 (5 bases). The CDR3 length is 14 residues. V lost 5 bases and J lost 2, with 12 bases in between. The V gene's germline CDR1 is SGHAT and CDR2 FQDESV (reference sequence). The CDR3 DNA sequence: TGTGCCAGCAGCATCTTGACAGCTCAAGAGACCCAGTACTTC. Protein: CASSILTAQETQYF.

This clone was seen just once. The chain couples TRBV7-2 to TRBJ2-7; maybe TRBD1 (5 bases). Germline V gene data show CDR1 as SGHTA and CDR2 as FQGNSA. This CDR3 spans 14 amino acids. The germline V and J ends were trimmed by 6 bases and 5 bases, with 17 bases remaining between them. This CDR3 reads CASSPQGNEDEQYF. The CDR3 coding sequence is TGTGCCAGCAGTCCTCAGGGAAACGAGGACGAGCAGTACTTC. Using reference TRBV7-2 and TRBJ2-7 for the parts outside the CDR3, the full variable domain is GAGVSQSPSNKVTEKGKDVELRCDPISGHTALYWYRQSLGQGLEFLIYFQGNSAPDKSGLPSDRFSAERTGGSVSTLTIQRTQQEDSAVYLCASSPQGNEDEQYFGPGTRLTVT.

The chain links TRBV28 to TRBJ1-5, with TRBD1 matching 9 bases. This CDR3 is 18 amino acids long. Germline V gene data show CDR1 as MDHEN and CDR2 as SYDVKM. V shed 5 bases and J 2 bases; nucleotides not matched to a gene: 13. The CDR3 is CASSPGGTGSFRNQPQHF. The CDR3 DNA sequence: TGTGCCAGCAGTCCGGGGGGGACAGGGAGTTTTCGCAATCAGCCCCAGCATTTT.

The chain links TRBV2 to TRBJ2-3; D is unclear. The CDR3 is made up of 14 amino acids. The germline gives CDR1 SNHLY, CDR2 FYNNEI. V lost 3 bases, J lost 0 bases, and 7 bases lay in between. Written as DNA, the CDR3 is TGTGCCAGCAGTGACGCGCCTAGCACAGATACGCAGTATTTT. Translating gives CASSDAPSTDTQYF.

This sequence joins TRBV4-2 and TRBJ1-1; a weak D match, TRBD1 (5 bases). Germline values: CDR1 LGHNA, CDR2 YNFKEQ. The CDR3 runs to 17 residues. Trimming took 0 bases from V and 6 from J, leaving 20 bases between them. CDR3 sequence reads: CASSQEPTFGATPEAFF. In nucleotides, the CDR3 is TGTGCCAGCAGCCAAGAACCGACATTTGGGGCTACCCCTGAAGCTTTCTTT.

This chain connects TRBV29-1 to TRBJ2-1; TRBD2 matches 7 bases. V lost 6 bases and J lost 9; bases outside the gene matches: 11. Germline lookup yields CDR1 SQVTM and CDR2 ANQGSEA. The CDR3 covers 13 residues. The CDR3 DNA sequence: TGCAGCGTAGCAAGCGGGGCAGTCGGTGAGCAGTTCTTC. It codes for CSVASGAVGEQFF.

The chain employs TRBV18 and TRBJ1-4; tentatively, D is TRBD1 (6 bases). CDR1 is KGHSH and CDR2 is LQKENI in the germline V gene. Trimming removed 2 bases at V and 10 bases at J, with 14 bases between. The CDR3 contains 14 residues. CDR3 sequence (DNA): TGTGCCAGCTCACCAATGGCAGGGGAGGGAAAACTGTTTTTT. Protein product: CASSPMAGEGKLFF. The whole variable domain, filled in from reference TRBV18 and TRBJ1-4, reads NAGVMQNPRHLVRRRGQEARLRCSPMKGHSHVYWYRQLPEEGLKFMVYLQKENIIDESGMPKERFSAEFPKEGPSILRIQQVVRGDSAAYFCASSPMAGEGKLFFGSGTQLSVL.

This clone is a singleton in its sample. The rearrangement links TRBV5-1 to TRBJ1-6; D is unresolved. The CDR3 loop spans 15 amino acids. V shed 6 bases and J shed 10 bases, with 20 bases lying between them. Germline CDR1 SGHRS, CDR2 YFSETQ. For the CDR3, the DNA is TGCGCCAGCAAGGAGGGTTCCACGTCGAGGTCACCCCTCCACTTT. Its protein is CASKEGSTSRSPLHF.

The chain carries TRBV7-2 and TRBJ2-2; tentative D call: TRBD1 (5 bases). The CDR3 is 14 amino acids. Per germline, CDR1 SGHTA and CDR2 FQGNSA. V was pared by 0 bases and J by 5 bases, with 7 bases between. CDR3 sequence reads: CASSLAPGTGELFF. The CDR3, as DNA: TGTGCCAGCAGCTTAGCTCCAGGGACCGGGGAGCTGTTTTTT. Supplemented by reference TRBV7-2 and TRBJ2-2, the full variable domain reads GAGVSQSPSNKVTEKGKDVELRCDPISGHTALYWYRQSLGQGLEFLIYFQGNSAPDKSGLPSDRFSAERTGGSVSTLTIQRTQQEDSAVYLCASSLAPGTGELFFGEGSRLTVL.

CDR3 residues: CASSRTWGQGGEQYF. The CDR3, as DNA: TGTGCCAGCAGCCGTACATGGGGACAGGGAGGGGAGCAGTACTTC. V usage is TRBV9 and J usage is TRBJ2-7; 9 nucleotides agree with TRBD1. V dropped 4 bases and J dropped 7; count of bases not matched to a gene: 12. CDR1 SGDLS and CDR2 YYNGEE come from the germline V gene. The CDR3 is 15 amino acids.

This clone was seen only a few times. The same CDR3 is also encoded by other DNA sequences in this sample. The chain recombines TRBV30 with TRBJ2-7; no clear D gene. Trimming removed 5 bases at V and 0 bases at J, with 8 bases between. CDR1 is GTSNPN and CDR2 is SVGIG in the germline V gene (reference sequence). This CDR3 region has 12 residues. In DNA form, the CDR3 reads TGTGCCTGGCGGACCAACTCCTACGAGCAGTACTTC. Its translation: CAWRTNSYEQYF.

V is TRBV2 and J is TRBJ2-5, with TRBD2 as a possible D gene (7 bases). The V end was cut by 2 bases, the J end by 5 bases, with 15 bases between. The CDR3 is made up of 15 amino acids. CDR1 SNHLY and CDR2 FYNNEI come from the germline V gene. The CDR3: CASSEMGGLAETQYF. CDR3 nucleotide sequence: TGTGCCAGCAGTGAAATGGGGGGGCTCGCTGAGACCCAGTACTTC. Based on the CDR3 plus reference TRBV2 and TRBJ2-5, the full variable domain is EPEVTQTPSHQVTQMGQEVILRCVPISNHLYFYWYRQILGQKVEFLVSFYNNEISEKSEIFDDQFSVERPDGSNFTLKIRSTKLEDSAMYFCASSEMGGLAETQYFGPGTRLLVL.

The V and J genes are TRBV27 and TRBJ1-4, with 9 nucleotides matching TRBD1. The germline V gene encodes CDR1 MNHEY and CDR2 SMNVEV (reference sequence). V gave up 4 bases and J gave up 8 bases; unmatched junction bases: 8. The CDR3 is made up of 15 amino acids. This CDR3 is CASSSYTGGLEKLFF. The CDR3 nucleotides read TGTGCCAGCAGTTCGTATACAGGGGGCTTGGAAAAACTGTTTTTT.

This chain links TRBV5-6 with TRBJ1-1; tentative D call: TRBD1 (6 bases). Germline V CDR1 and CDR2: SGHDT, YYEEEE. The V gene lost 5 bases and the J gene lost 3 bases, with 20 bases spanning the gap. The CDR3 sequence is 16 residues long. The CDR3: CASSKLQGGADTEAFF. CDR3 nucleotides: TGTGCCAGCAGTAAACTACAGGGCGGGGCGGACACTGAAGCTTTCTTT.

The CDR3 bases are TGCGCCAGCAGTGCTAGGGGCGGGAGGGACAATGAGCAGTTCTTC. Its protein is CASSARGGRDNEQFF. The chain couples TRBV5-1 to TRBJ2-1; 9 positions agree with TRBD2. The V gene's germline CDR1 is SGHRS and CDR2 YFSETQ. This CDR3 has 15 amino acids. The junction had 8 bases not matched to a gene; V was cut back by 5 bases and J by 5 bases.

V gene TRBV18 combines with J gene TRBJ1-1; D unresolved. The CDR3 totals 13 residues. CDR1 and CDR2 (germline): KGHSH, LQKENI. V was clipped by 1 base and J by 6 bases, with 9 bases between them. The CDR3 sequence is CASSPLERAEAFF. In DNA, the CDR3 is TGTGCCAGCTCACCACTGGAGCGCGCTGAAGCTTTCTTT. Filled out from reference TRBV18 and TRBJ1-1, the complete variable domain reads NAGVMQNPRHLVRRRGQEARLRCSPMKGHSHVYWYRQLPEEGLKFMVYLQKENIIDESGMPKERFSAEFPKEGPSILRIQQVVRGDSAAYFCASSPLERAEAFFGQGTRLTVV.

The DNA for the CDR3 is TGTGCCACCTCGTCCCTCACTGAAGCTTTCTTT. This translates into CATSSLTEAFF. The rearrangement uses TRBV6-5 and TRBJ1-1; D is unclear. The V end lost 10 bases, the J end lost 4 bases, and 10 bases lay between the germline ends. The germline V gene has CDR1 MNHEY and CDR2 SVGAGI. The CDR3 consists of 11 residues.

The chain has TRBV10-3 and TRBJ2-7, with D uncertain. Deletions cut 6 bases from V and 5 bases from J, with 14 bases between. CDR1 is ENHRY and CDR2 is SYGVKD in the germline V gene. This CDR3 comprises 13 residues. The chain's CDR3 is CAISDRRADEQYF. Written as DNA, the CDR3 is TGTGCCATCAGCGACCGTCGTGCCGACGAGCAGTACTTC.

The chain links TRBV10-2 to TRBJ1-6, with D possibly being TRBD1 (6 bases). The germline gives CDR1 WSHSY, CDR2 SAAADI. This CDR3 has 15 residues. V lost 3 bases and J lost 10, with 16 bases in between. The DNA of the CDR3 is TGCGCCAGCAGTGACGAAGGCAGGGGTGTCTCACCCCTCCACTTT. Its translation: CASSDEGRGVSPLHF.

On this clone: Distinct nucleotide sequences in the sample also encode this CDR3. V usage is TRBV9 and J usage is TRBJ1-1; D not certain. Germline CDR1 and CDR2: SGDLS and YYNGEE. V lost 0 bases to trimming and J lost 1 base, with 4 bases between them. The CDR3 has 13 residues. CDR3 coding DNA: TGTGCCAGCAGCGTAGGACCGAACACTGAAGCTTTCTTT. Encoded protein: CASSVGPNTEAFF.